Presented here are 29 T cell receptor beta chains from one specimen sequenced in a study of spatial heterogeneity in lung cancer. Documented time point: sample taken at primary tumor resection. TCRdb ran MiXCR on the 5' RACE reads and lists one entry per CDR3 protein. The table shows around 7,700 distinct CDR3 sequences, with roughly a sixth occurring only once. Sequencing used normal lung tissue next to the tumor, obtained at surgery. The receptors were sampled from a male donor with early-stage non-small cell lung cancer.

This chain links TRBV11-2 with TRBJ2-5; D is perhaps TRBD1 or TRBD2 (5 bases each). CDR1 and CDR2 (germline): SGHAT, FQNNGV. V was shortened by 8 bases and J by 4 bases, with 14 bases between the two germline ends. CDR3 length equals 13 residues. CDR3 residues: CASRGPYRETQYF. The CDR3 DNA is TGTGCCAGCCGGGGACCCTACCGAGAGACCCAGTACTTC.

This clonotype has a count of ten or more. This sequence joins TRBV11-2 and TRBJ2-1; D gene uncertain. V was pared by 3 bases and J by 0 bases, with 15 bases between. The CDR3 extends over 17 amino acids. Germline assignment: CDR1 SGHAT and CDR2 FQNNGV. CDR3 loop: CASSFQIRQSSYNEQFF. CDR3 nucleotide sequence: TGTGCCAGCAGCTTTCAGATCAGGCAGAGCTCCTACAATGAGCAGTTCTTC.

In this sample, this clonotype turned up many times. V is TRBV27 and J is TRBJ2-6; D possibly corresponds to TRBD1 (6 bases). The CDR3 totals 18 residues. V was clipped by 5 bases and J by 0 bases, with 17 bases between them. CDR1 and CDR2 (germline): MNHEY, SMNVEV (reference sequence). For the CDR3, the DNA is TGTGCCAGCAGTAGGACCGGGACATGGGACTCTGGGGCCAACGTCCTGACTTTC. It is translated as CASSRTGTWDSGANVLTF.

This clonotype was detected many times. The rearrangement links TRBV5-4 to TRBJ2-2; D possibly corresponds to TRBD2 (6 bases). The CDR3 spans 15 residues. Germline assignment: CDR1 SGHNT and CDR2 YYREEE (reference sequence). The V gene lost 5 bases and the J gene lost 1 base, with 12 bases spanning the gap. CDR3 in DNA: TGTGCCAGCAGACAAGGGACTCTGAACACCGGGGAGCTGTTTTTT. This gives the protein CASRQGTLNTGELFF.

The CDR3 bases are TGTGCCATCAAACCCGGGACTAGCAGTGTCGCAGATACGCAGTATTTT. Residues: CAIKPGTSSVADTQYF. V usage is TRBV10-3 and J usage is TRBJ2-3, with 9 bases matching TRBD2. CDR3 length equals 16 residues. The V gene's germline CDR1 is ENHRY and CDR2 SYGVKD. With 7 bases clipped from V and 4 bases from J, the junction kept 12 bases outside the gene matches.

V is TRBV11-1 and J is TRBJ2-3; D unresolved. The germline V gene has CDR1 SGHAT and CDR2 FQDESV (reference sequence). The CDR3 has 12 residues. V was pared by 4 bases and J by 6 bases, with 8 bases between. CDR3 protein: CASSSDRDTQYF. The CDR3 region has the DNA TGTGCCAGCAGCTCAGACCGGGATACGCAGTATTTT.

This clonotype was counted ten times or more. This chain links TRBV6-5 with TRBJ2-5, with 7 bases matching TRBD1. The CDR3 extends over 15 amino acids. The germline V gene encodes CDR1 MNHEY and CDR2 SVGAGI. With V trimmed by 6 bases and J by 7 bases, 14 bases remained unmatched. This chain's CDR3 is CASRRGRTPRGTQYF. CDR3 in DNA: TGTGCCAGCAGAAGGGGGCGAACCCCCCGTGGGACCCAGTACTTC.

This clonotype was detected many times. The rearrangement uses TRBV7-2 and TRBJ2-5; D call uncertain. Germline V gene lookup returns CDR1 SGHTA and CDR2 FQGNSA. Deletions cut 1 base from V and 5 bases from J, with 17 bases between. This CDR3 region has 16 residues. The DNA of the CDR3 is TGTGCCAGCAGCTTAGTAGGGAATCAGAAGACCGAGACCCAGTACTTC. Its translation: CASSLVGNQKTETQYF.

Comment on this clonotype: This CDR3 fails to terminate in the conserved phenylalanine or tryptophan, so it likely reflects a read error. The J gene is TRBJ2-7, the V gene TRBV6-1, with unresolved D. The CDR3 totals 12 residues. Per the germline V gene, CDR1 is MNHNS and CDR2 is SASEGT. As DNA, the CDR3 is TGTGCCAGCAGAGGGAACTCCAACGAGCAGTACTCA. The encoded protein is CASRGNSNEQYS.

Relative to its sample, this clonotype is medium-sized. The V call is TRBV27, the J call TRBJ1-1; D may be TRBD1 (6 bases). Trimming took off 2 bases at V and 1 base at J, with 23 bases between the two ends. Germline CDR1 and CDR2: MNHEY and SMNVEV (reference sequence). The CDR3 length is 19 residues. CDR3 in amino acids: CASSLRGFHTGNTNTEAFF. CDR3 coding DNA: TGTGCCAGCAGTTTAAGAGGGTTTCACACAGGGAATACGAACACTGAAGCTTTCTTT.

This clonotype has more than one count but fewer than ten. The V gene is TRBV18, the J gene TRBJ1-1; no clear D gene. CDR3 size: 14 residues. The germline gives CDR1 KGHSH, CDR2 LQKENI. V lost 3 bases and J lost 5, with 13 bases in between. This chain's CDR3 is CASSPPSVETEAFF. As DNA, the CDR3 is TGTGCCAGCTCACCCCCCTCAGTTGAGACTGAAGCTTTCTTT.

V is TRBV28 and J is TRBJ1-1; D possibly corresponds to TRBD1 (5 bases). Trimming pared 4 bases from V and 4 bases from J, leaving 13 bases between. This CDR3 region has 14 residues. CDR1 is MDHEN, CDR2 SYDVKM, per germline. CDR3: CASSSRQLSTEAFF. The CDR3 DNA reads TGTGCCAGCAGTTCCCGACAGTTGAGCACTGAAGCTTTCTTT.

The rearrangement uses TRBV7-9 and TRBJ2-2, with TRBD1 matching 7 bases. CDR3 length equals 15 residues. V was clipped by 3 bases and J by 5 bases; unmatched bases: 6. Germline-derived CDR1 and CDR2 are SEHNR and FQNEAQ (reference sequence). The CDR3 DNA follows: TGTGCCAGCAGCTTGACAGGGAGTAAAACCGGGGAGCTGTTTTTT. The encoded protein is CASSLTGSKTGELFF.

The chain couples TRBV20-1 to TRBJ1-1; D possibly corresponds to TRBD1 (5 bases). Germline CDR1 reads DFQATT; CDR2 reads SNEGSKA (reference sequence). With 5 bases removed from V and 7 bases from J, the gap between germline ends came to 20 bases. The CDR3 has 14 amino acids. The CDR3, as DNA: TGCAGTGCTCCCGCGTTAAGGGACGAGGGTGAAGCTTTCTTT. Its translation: CSAPALRDEGEAFF.

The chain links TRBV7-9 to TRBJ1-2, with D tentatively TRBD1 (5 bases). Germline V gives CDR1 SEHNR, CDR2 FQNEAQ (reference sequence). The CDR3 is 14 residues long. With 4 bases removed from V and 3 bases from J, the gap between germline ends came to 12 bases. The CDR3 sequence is CASSSGETDYGYTF. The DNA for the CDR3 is TGTGCCAGCAGCTCGGGGGAAACAGACTATGGCTACACCTTC.

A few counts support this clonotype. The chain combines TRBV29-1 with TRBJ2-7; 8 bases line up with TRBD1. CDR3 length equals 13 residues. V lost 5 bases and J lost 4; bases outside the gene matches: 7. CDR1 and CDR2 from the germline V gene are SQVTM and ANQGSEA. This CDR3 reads CSVWTGMGYEQYF. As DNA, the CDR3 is TGCAGCGTTTGGACAGGGATGGGATACGAGCAGTACTTC.

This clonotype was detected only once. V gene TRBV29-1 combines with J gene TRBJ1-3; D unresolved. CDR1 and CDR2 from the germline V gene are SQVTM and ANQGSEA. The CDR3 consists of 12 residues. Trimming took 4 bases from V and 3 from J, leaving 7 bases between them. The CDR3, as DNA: TGCAGCGTTGTGTTAGATGGAAACACCATATATTTT. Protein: CSVVLDGNTIYF.

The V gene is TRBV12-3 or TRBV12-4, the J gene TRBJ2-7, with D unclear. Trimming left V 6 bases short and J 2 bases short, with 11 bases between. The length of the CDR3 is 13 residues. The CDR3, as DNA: TGTGCCAGCAGCAAGGACCTCACCTACGAGCAGTACTTC. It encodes CASSKDLTYEQYF.

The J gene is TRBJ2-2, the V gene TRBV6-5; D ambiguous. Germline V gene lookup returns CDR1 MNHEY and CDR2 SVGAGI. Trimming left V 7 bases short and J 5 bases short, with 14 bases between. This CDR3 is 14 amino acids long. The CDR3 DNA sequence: TGTGCCAGCACCTCTAAAATGGGAACCGGGGAGCTGTTTTTT. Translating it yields CASTSKMGTGELFF.

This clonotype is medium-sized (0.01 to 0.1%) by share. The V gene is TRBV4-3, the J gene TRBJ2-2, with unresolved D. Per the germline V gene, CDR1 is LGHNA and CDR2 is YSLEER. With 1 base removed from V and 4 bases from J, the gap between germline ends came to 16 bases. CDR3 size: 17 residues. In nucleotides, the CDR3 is TGCGCCAGCAGCCAAGGCCCCGGAAGAGAGGTCACCGGGGAGCTGTTTTTT. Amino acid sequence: CASSQGPGREVTGELFF.

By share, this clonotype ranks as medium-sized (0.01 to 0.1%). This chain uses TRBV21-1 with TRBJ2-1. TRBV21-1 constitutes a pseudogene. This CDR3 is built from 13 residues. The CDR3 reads CASGSHGYTEQFF. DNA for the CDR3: TGTGCCAGCGGTTCGCACGGGTACACTGAGCAGTTCTTC.

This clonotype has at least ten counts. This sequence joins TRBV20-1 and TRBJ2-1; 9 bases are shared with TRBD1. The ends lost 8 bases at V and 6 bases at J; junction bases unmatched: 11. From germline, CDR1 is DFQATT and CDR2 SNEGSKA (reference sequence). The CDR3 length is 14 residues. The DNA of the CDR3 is TGCAGTAGTTCCGGGACAGGGAGTAGCAATGAGCAGTTCTTC. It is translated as CSSSGTGSSNEQFF.

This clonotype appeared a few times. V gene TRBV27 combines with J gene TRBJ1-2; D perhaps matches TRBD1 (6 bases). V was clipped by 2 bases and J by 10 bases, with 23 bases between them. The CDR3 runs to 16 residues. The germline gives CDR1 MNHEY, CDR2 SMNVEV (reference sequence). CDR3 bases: TGTGCCAGCAGTTTAGGCCCCCAAGGGGGGCTGGGGGTCTACACCTTC. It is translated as CASSLGPQGGLGVYTF.

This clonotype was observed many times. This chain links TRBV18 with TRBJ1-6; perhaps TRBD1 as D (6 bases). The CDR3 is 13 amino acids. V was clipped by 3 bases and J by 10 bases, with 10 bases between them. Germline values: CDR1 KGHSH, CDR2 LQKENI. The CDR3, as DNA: TGTGCCAGCTCACCCGGGGGCCGCTCACCCCTCCACTTT. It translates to CASSPGGRSPLHF.

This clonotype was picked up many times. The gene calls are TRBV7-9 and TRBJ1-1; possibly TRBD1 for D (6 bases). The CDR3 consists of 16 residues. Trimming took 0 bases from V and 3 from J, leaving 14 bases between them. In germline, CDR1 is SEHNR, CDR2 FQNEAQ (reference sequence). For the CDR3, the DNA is TGTGCCAGCAGCTTAGCCAGACAGGCCGCGGACACTGAAGCTTTCTTT. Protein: CASSLARQAADTEAFF. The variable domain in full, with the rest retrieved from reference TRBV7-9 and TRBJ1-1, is DTGVSQNPRHKITKRGQNVTFRCDPISEHNRLYWYRQTLGQGPEFLTYFQNEAQLEKSRLLSDRFSAERPKGSFSTLEIQRTEQGDSAMYLCASSLARQAADTEAFFGQGTRLTVV.

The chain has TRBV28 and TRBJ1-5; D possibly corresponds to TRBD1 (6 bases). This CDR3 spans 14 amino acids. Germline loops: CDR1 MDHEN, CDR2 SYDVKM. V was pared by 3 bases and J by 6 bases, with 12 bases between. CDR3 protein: CASSLGQGSQPQHF. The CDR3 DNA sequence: TGTGCCAGCAGTTTGGGGCAGGGGAGTCAGCCCCAGCATTTT. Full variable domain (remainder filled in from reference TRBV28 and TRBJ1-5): DVKVTQSSRYLVKRTGEKVFLECVQDMDHENMFWYRQDPGLGLRLIYFSYDVKMKEKGDIPEGYSVSREKKERFSLILESASTNQTSMYLCASSLGQGSQPQHFGDGTRLSIL.

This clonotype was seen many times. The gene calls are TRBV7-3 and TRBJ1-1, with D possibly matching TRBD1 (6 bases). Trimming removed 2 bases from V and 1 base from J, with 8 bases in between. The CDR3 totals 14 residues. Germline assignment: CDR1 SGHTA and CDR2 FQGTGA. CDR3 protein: CASSLGGGNTEAFF. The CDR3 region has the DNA TGTGCCAGCAGCTTAGGAGGGGGGAACACTGAAGCTTTCTTT.

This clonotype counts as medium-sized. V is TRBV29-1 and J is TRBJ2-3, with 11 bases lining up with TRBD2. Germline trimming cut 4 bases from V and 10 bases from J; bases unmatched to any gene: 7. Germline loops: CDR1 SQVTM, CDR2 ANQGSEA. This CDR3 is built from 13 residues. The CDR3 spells CSVVDVAGGAQYF. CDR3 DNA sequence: TGCAGCGTTGTCGATGTAGCGGGAGGGGCGCAGTATTTT.

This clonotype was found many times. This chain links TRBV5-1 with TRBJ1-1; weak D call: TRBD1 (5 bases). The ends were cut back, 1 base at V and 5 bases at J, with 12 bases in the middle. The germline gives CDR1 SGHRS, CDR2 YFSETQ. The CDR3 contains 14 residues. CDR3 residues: CASSLPREGTEAFF. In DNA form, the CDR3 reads TGCGCCAGCAGCTTGCCCAGGGAAGGTACTGAAGCTTTCTTT.